This is a list of T cell receptor beta chains from one sample in a study of CD8 T cells in ankylosing spondylitis. TCRdb reanalysed the 5' RACE reads using MiXCR and keeps one entry per CDR3 protein. This table holds around 540,000 distinct CDR3 sequences, 9.5% to 15% found once. The sample consisted of blood, either unsorted or a sorted T cell fraction (not recorded which). The origin of the receptors is a male donor with ankylosing spondylitis. The CDR3 runs from the conserved cysteine through the conserved F or W. D genes are given only for firm matches. Expanded clones are given a class, and other clones once, few, many or no size at all.

>TRBJ2-3|TRBD2|TRBV9|few
TGTGCCAGCAGCGAAATTACTAGCGCAGATACGCAGTATTTT
CASSEITSADTQYF
>TRBJ1-3|-|TRBV20-1|few
TGCAGTGCTACAGGCCTCTCTGGAAACACCATATATTTT
CSATGLSGNTIYF
>TRBJ1-1|TRBD1|TRBV10-3|few
TGTGCCATCAGCGAGTGGGGACAGGGGAACACTGAAGCTTTCTTT
CAISEWGQGNTEAFF
>TRBJ2-7|TRBD2|TRBV5-5|few
TGTGCCAGCGGATTAGCGGGCCTCTCCTACGAGCAGTACTTC
CASGLAGLSYEQYF
>TRBJ2-2|TRBD1|TRBV27|few
TGTGCCAGCAGGGGACAGCTCAACACCGGGGAGCTGTTTTTT
CASRGQLNTGELFF
>TRBJ2-3|TRBD2|TRBV29-1|few
TGCAGCGTTGGGTGGGGGGGACTAAGCACAGATACGCAGTATTTT
CSVGWGGLSTDTQYF
>TRBJ2-1|-|TRBV5-1|many
TGTGCCAGCAGTTTGGAGGGCCGGAGCTCCTACAATGAGCAGTTCTTC
CASSLEGRSSYNEQFF
>TRBJ2-1|-|TRBV20-1|many
TGCAGTGCTAGACTTGGGAATGAGCAGTTCTTC
CSARLGNEQFF
>TRBJ1-1|-|TRBV2|few
TGTGCCAGCAGTGAACCAGGGACGAGGGCTTTCTTT
CASSEPGTRAFF
>TRBJ1-1|-|TRBV20-1|few
TGCAGTGCTCCCTTTGGGGGTCACACTGAAGCTTTCTTT
CSAPFGGHTEAFF
>TRBJ1-4|-|TRBV29-1|-
TGCAGCGTTGAAGACCCCGGAGGTCGTGAAAAACTGTTTTTT
CSVEDPGGREKLFF
>TRBJ1-1|TRBD1|TRBV20-1|-
TGCAGTGCTAGACTACAGGGGGCCAAGAACACTGAAGCTTTCTTT
CSARLQGAKNTEAFF
>TRBJ2-3|-|TRBV9|few
TGTGCCAGCAGCGTAGGATTAGATACGCAGTATTTT
CASSVGLDTQYF
>TRBJ1-1|TRBD1|TRBV25-1|-
TGTGCCAGCACCCCCCTGGGCCAGGGGGCCACTGAAGCTTTCTTT
CASTPLGQGATEAFF
>TRBJ2-3|TRBD1|TRBV20-1|-
TGCAGTGCTAACCCCTATCAGGGGGCAAGCACAGATACGCAGTATTTT
CSANPYQGASTDTQYF
>TRBJ2-3|TRBD2|TRBV20-1|many
TGCAGTGCTTCTGCCGCTAGCGGGAGCACAGATACGCAGTATTTT
CSASAASGSTDTQYF
>TRBJ2-3|-|TRBV6-1|few
TGTGCCACCTGGAACAAGGACGATTTCACAGATACGCAGTATTTT
CATWNKDDFTDTQYF
>TRBJ2-1|-|TRBV5-1|many
TGCGCCAGCAGCTTTGGCCAGGGGGGGAATGAGCAGTTCTTC
CASSFGQGGNEQFF
>TRBJ1-2|-|TRBV20-1|many
TGCAGTGCTCCCCCGAGTGGGGGCGGTCGTTCTGGCTACACCTTC
CSAPPSGGGRSGYTF
>TRBJ2-3|-|TRBV5-1|-
TGCGCCAGCAGCTTGGTGGGCCAGACGCCGGCAGATACGCAGTATTTT
CASSLVGQTPADTQYF